This T cell receptor beta chain derives from a study of cytomegalovirus exposure and HLA in healthy donors. Study results and limitations: A later analysis found common viral pathogens apparently linked to several of the most significant clusters.

Germline V gene data show CDR1 as SGHAT and CDR2 as FQNNGV. The CDR3 length is 12 residues. The V and J ends lost 3 bases and 15 bases, in that order; junction bases with no gene match: 8. The primer mix had 60 Vbeta and 13 Jbeta primers. TCRdb's table, derived via immunoSEQ multiplex PCR, lists solely in-frame clones and lacks some. The sample lists around 110,000 clones; roughly 69% were seen once. Comments on this clone: What it recognizes is unknown.

This chain joins TRBV11-2 and TRBJ2-1, with TRBD2 identical over 7 bases. The source is a woman aged 40 to 55 in good health and CMV-seropositive. Sequenced sample: PBMCs. CDR3: CASSLMAGDPFF. CDR3 nucleotides: TGTGCCAGCAGCTTGATGGCGGGAGATCCGTTCTTC.